What follows are 4 T cell receptor beta chains derived from one specimen sequenced in a study of cytomegalovirus exposure and HLA in healthy donors. Amplification used 60 Vbeta primers and 13 Jbeta primers. The table came from immunoSEQ multiplex PCR; TCRdb's copy has only in-frame clones and leaves some out. This table holds roughly 20,000 clones, roughly four fifths found once. Sequenced sample: PBMCs. These receptors all stem from a human donor in good health.

The chain couples TRBV6-5 to TRBJ1-1, with 7 bases fitting TRBD1. CDR3 length: 16 residues. Germline V gene lookup returns CDR1 MNHEY and CDR2 SVGAGI. J was trimmed by 3 bases and V by 0 bases; bases with no gene match: 7. CDR3 region: CASSYSEGARDTEAFF. CDR3 in DNA: TGTGCCAGCAGTTACTCGGAGGGGGCGAGGGACACTGAAGCTTTCTTT.

This clone was observed a handful of times. This rearrangement joins TRBV25-1 to TRBJ1-1; 10 positions match TRBD1. V shed 7 bases and J 0 bases; nucleotides not matched to a gene: 8. This CDR3 comprises 16 residues. Germline V gives CDR1 MGHDK, CDR2 SYGVNS. In DNA form, the CDR3 reads TGTGCCAGCAAACGGGACAGGGGACCTATGAACACTGAAGCTTTCTTT. It specifies CASKRDRGPMNTEAFF.

The chain has TRBV5-1 and TRBJ1-1; D is undetermined. V dropped 0 bases and J dropped 6 bases, with 15 bases sitting between them. Per germline, CDR1 SGHRS and CDR2 YFSETQ. The CDR3 is made up of 15 amino acids. The CDR3 nucleotides read TGCGCCAGCAGCTTGGGCGCCATCTTTTCTTCTGAAGCTTTCTTT. It yields the protein CASSLGAIFSSEAFF. Using reference TRBV5-1 and TRBJ1-1 for the parts outside the CDR3, the full variable domain is KAGVTQTPRYLIKTRGQQVTLSCSPISGHRSVSWYQQTPGQGLQFLFEYFSETQRNKGNFPGRFSGRQFSNSRSEMNVSTLELGDSALYLCASSLGAIFSSEAFFGQGTRLTVV.

The chain employs TRBV11-2 and TRBJ1-2, with D hard to call. V was clipped by 5 bases and J by 2 bases, with 24 bases between them. The CDR3 has 18 amino acids. Germline assignment: CDR1 SGHAT and CDR2 FQNNGV. DNA of the CDR3: TGTGCCAGCAGCCAAGCCACCCTCTCCCCGCGGCGGAACTATGGCTACACCTTC. Its protein is CASSQATLSPRRNYGYTF.